The 12 T cell receptor beta chains listed next were all sequenced from one sample in a study of T cell responses to AZD1222 COVID-19 vaccine. TCRdb keeps only in-frame clones here, not all; method: immunoSEQ multiplex PCR. The table shows around 150,000 clones, with roughly 86% occurring only once. The sample was peripheral blood, taken on day 0 of AZD1222 vaccination. The source of these receptors is an adult in good health.

A single count supports this clone. This chain joins TRBV5-4 and TRBJ1-6; 8 positions agree with TRBD1. The CDR3 runs to 14 residues. Trimming at V came to 5 bases and at J to 11 bases, leaving 9 bases not matched to a gene. Germline V gene lookup returns CDR1 SGHNT and CDR2 YYREEE (reference sequence). The CDR3 DNA reads TGTGCCAGCAGTCAGTCACAGGGGGGTACACCCCTCCACTTT. It is translated as CASSQSQGGTPLHF.

The chain joins TRBV2 to TRBJ2-2; D uncertain. The germline V gene encodes CDR1 SNHLY and CDR2 FYNNEI. CDR3 size: 13 residues. V lost 6 bases to trimming and J lost 2 bases, with 7 bases between them. The CDR3 DNA sequence: TGTGCCAGCAGGACCGTAAACACCGGGGAGCTGTTTTTT. Translation gives CASRTVNTGELFF.

This chain joins TRBV20-1 and TRBJ2-7, with unresolved D. From germline, CDR1 is DFQATT and CDR2 SNEGSKA (reference sequence). CDR3 length equals 11 residues. Trimming cost V 6 bases and J 4 bases, with 10 bases left between them. CDR3 sequence reads: CSASTPYEQYF. As DNA, the CDR3 is TGCAGTGCATCTACCCCATACGAGCAGTACTTC.

This clone was seen a few times. The genes are TRBV11-2 and TRBJ1-2; D is perhaps TRBD1 (6 bases). V dropped 5 bases and J dropped 0 bases, with 13 bases sitting between them. Looked up from germline, CDR1 is SGHAT and CDR2 is FQNNGV. The CDR3 extends over 15 amino acids. The CDR3: CASSLDRTSNYGYTF. The CDR3 DNA reads TGTGCCAGCAGCCTCGACAGGACTTCTAACTATGGCTACACCTTC. Full variable domain (remainder filled in from reference TRBV11-2 and TRBJ1-2): EAGVAQSPRYKIIEKRQSVAFWCNPISGHATLYWYQQILGQGPKLLIQFQNNGVVDDSQLPKDRFSAERLKGVDSTLKIQPAKLEDSAVYLCASSLDRTSNYGYTFGSGTRLTVV.

This chain joins TRBV3-1 (or the pseudogene TRBV3-2) and TRBJ1-1; D is unclear. Between the trimmed V and J ends, which lost 4 bases and 4 bases, there was a span of 16 bases. This CDR3 is 15 amino acids long. Germline values: CDR1 LGHDT, CDR2 YNNKEL (reference sequence). CDR3 sequence reads: CASSPPDHWSTEAFF. In nucleotides, the CDR3 is TGTGCCAGCAGCCCCCCGGACCACTGGAGCACTGAAGCTTTCTTT.

CDR3 protein: CASSLGGKAFF. The DNA of the CDR3 is TGTGCCAGCAGTCTTGGGGGGAAAGCTTTCTTT. The chain is built from TRBV6-5 and TRBJ1-1; TRBD1 is a possible D gene (5 bases). V was cut by 5 bases and J by 9 bases, with 10 bases left in between. The germline V gene has CDR1 MNHEY and CDR2 SVGAGI. This CDR3 has 11 residues.

V usage is TRBV28 and J usage is TRBJ2-1; weak D call: TRBD2 (6 bases). Between the trimmed V and J ends, which lost 6 bases and 8 bases, there was a span of 11 bases. The CDR3 is 12 amino acids. Germline V gene lookup returns CDR1 MDHEN and CDR2 SYDVKM. The CDR3 bases are TGTGCCAGCAGCTACTCGGGGGATGAGCAGTTCTTC. Protein: CASSYSGDEQFF.

The rearrangement joins TRBV14 to TRBJ1-2; a weak D match, TRBD1 (6 bases). CDR1 and CDR2 from the germline V gene are SGHDN and FVKESK. Trimming pared 2 bases from V and 7 bases from J, leaving 17 bases between. The CDR3 is 15 residues long. The CDR3 coding sequence is TGTGCCAGCAGCCAAAGAACGACAGGAAGGGGTGGCTACACCTTC. This encodes CASSQRTTGRGGYTF.

The CDR3 DNA is TGTGCCAGCCGGGGCCGGGACAGGAGTGATGGCTACACCTTC. Protein product: CASRGRDRSDGYTF. This chain joins TRBV19 and TRBJ1-2, with 8 bases identical to TRBD1. Germline lookup yields CDR1 LNHDA and CDR2 SQIVND (reference sequence). Trimming took 9 bases from V and 6 from J; bases not matched to a gene: 12. This CDR3 spans 14 amino acids. Full variable domain (missing parts from reference TRBV19 and TRBJ1-2): DGGITQSPKYLFRKEGQNVTLSCEQNLNHDAMYWYRQDPGQGLRLIYYSQIVNDFQKGDIAEGYSVSREKKESFPLTVTSAQKNPTAFYLCASRGRDRSDGYTFGSGTRLTVV.

This clone was observed once. The chain is built from TRBV19 and TRBJ1-5; the D gene is possibly TRBD1 (5 bases). V was pared by 7 bases and J by 1 base, with 8 bases between. The germline CDR1 and CDR2 sequences are LNHDA and SQIVND (reference sequence). The CDR3 is 13 residues long. The CDR3 DNA sequence: TGTGCCAGTAAAGGGGACAGCAATCAGCCCCAGCATTTT. It codes for CASKGDSNQPQHF.

The J gene is TRBJ1-3, the V gene TRBV2; D remains unclear. The CDR3 sequence is 12 residues long. Deletions cut 4 bases from V and 8 bases from J, with 9 bases between. CDR1 and CDR2 (germline): SNHLY, FYNNEI. CDR3 DNA sequence: TGTGCCAGCAGTGTTCCGGGAGACACCATATATTTT. Protein: CASSVPGDTIYF.

The chain joins TRBV28 to TRBJ1-2; 9 nucleotides match TRBD1. J lost 6 bases, V lost 7 bases, and 3 bases had no gene match. This CDR3 is 12 amino acids long. In germline, CDR1 is MDHEN, CDR2 SYDVKM. For the CDR3, the DNA is TGTGCCAGCATAACAGGGGGCGATGGCTACACCTTC. Translated, it gives CASITGGDGYTF.